A few counts support the clone carrying this T cell receptor (beta chain). The data were taken from a study of T-cell reconstitution after alpha-beta-depleted transplantation in children. CDR3 length: 13 residues. V was pared by 3 bases and J by 7 bases, with 13 bases between. Germline V gene data show CDR1 as MNHEY and CDR2 as SMNVEV (reference sequence). It was with unique molecular identifiers that the TCRbeta library was prepared. Each CDR3 protein gets one entry after TCRdb re-called the PCR reads with MiXCR. The sample holds fewer than 150,000 distinct CDR3 sequences, more than 20% seen once. The clonotype originates from a male patient between 2 and 10 years old who had a stem cell transplant for chronic granulomatous disease, so the T cells may come from the graft donor. The chain employs TRBV27 and TRBJ2-7; a possible D gene is TRBD1 (5 bases). The specimen was PBMCs, mostly from graft donor cells, collected 180 days after TCRalphabeta/CD19-depleted stem cell transplant. CDR3: CASSFSQGGEQYF. DNA for the CDR3: TGTGCCAGCAGTTTCAGTCAGGGTGGTGAGCAGTACTTC.